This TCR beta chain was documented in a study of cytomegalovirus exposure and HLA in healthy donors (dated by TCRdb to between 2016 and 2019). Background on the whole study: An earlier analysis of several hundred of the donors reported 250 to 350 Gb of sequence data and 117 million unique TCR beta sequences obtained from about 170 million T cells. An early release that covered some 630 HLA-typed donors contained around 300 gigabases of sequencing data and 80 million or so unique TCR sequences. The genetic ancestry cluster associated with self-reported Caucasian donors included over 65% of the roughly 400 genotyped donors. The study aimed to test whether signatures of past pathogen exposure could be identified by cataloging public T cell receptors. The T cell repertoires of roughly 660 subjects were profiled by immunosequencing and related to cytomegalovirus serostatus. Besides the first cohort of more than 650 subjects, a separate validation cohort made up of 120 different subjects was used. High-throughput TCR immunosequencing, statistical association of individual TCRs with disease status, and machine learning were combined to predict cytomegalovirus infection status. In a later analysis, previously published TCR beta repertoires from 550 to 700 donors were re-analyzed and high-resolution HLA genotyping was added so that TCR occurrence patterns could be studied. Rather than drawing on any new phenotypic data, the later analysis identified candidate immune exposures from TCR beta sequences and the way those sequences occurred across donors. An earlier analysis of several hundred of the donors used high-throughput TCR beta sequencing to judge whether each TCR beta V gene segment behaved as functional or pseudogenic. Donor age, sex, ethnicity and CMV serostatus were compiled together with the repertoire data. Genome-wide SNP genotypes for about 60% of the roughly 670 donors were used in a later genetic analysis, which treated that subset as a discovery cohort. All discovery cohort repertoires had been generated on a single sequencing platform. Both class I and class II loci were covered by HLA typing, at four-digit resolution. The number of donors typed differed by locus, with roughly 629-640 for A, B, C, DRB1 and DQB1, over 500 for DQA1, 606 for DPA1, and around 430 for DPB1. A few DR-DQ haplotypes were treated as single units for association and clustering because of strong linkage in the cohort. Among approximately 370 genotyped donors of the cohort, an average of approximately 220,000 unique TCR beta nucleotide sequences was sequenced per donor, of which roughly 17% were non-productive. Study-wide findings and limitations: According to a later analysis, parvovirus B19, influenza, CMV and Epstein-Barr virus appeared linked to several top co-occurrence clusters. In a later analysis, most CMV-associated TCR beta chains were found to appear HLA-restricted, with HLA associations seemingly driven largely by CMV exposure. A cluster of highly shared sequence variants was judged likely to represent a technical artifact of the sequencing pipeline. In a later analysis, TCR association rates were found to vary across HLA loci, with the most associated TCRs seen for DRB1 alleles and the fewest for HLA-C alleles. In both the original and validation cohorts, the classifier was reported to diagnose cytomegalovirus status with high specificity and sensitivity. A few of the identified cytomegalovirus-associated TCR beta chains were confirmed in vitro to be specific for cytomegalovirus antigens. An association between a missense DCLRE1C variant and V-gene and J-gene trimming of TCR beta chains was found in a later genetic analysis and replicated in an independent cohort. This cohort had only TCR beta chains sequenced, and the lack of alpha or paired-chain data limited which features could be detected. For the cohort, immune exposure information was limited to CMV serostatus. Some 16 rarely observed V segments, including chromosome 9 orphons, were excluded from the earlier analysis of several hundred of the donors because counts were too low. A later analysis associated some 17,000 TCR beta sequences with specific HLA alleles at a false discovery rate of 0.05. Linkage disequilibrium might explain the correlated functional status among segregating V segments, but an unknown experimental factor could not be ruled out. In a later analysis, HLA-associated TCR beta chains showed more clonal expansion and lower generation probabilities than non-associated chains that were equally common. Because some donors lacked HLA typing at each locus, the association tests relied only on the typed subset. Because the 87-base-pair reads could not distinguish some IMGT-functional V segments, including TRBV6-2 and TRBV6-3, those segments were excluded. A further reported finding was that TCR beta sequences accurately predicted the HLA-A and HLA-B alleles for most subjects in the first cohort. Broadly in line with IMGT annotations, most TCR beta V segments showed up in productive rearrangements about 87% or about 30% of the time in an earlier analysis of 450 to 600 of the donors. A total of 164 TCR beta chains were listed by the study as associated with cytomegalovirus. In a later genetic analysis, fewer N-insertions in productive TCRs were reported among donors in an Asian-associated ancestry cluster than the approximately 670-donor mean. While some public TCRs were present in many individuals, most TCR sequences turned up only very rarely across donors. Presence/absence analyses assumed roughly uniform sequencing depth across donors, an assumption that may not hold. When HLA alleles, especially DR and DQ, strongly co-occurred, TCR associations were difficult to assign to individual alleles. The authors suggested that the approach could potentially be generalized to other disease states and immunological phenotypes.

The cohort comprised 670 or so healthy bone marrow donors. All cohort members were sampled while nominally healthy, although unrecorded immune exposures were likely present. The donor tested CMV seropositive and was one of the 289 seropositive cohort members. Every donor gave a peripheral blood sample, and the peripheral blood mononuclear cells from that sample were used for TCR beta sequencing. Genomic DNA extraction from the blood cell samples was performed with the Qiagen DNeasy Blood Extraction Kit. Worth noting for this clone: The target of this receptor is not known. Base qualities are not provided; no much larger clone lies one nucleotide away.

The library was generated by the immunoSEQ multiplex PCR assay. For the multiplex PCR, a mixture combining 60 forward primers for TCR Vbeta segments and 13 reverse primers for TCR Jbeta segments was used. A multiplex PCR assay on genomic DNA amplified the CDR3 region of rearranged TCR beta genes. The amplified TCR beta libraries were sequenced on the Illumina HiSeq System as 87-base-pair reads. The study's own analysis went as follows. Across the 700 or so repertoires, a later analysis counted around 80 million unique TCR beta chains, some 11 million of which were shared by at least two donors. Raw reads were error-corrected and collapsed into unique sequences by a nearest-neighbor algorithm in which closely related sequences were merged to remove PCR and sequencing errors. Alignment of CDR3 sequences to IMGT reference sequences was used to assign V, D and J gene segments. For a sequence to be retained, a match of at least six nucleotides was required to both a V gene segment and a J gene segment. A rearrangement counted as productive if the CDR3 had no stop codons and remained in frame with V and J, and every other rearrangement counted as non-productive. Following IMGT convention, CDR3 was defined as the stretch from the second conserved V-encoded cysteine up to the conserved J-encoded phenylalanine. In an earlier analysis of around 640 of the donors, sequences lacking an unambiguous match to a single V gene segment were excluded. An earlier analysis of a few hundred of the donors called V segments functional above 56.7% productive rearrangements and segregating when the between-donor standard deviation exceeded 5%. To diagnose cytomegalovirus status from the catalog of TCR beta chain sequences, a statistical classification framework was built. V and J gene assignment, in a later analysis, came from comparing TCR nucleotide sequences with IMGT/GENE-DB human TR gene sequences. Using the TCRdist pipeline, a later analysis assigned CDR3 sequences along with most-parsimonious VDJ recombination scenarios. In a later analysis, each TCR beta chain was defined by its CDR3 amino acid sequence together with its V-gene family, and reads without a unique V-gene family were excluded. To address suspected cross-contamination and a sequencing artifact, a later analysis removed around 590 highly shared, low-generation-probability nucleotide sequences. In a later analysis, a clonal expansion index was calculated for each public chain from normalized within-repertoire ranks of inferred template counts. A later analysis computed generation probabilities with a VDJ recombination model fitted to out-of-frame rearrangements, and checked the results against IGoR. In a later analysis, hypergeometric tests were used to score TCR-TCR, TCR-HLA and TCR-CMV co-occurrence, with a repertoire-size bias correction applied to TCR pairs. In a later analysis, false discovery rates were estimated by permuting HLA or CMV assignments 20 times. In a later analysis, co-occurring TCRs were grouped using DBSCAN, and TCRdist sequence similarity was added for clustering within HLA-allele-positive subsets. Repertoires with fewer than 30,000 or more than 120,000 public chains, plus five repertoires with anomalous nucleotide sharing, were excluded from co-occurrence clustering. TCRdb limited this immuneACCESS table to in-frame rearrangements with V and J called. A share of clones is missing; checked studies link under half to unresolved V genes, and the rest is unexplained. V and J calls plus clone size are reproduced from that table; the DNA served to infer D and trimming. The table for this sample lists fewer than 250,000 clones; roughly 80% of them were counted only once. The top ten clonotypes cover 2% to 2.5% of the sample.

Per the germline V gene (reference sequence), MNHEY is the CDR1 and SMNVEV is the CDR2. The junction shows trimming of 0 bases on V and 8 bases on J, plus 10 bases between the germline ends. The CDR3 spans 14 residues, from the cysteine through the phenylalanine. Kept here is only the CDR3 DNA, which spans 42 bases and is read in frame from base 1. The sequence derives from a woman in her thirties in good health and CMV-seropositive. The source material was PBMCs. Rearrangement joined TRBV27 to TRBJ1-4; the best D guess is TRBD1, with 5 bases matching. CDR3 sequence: CASSLSTGPEKLFF. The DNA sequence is TGTGCCAGCAGTTTATCAACAGGTCCCGAAAAACTGTTTTTT.